One sample yielded the 20 T cell receptor beta chains listed below, sequenced in a study of blood T cell repertoires in COVID-19. Assay used: immunoSEQ multiplex PCR; TCRdb lists only in-frame clones, some missing. The sample lists more than 300,000 clones, around 90% seen once, with around 1.2% in the top ten. Sequencing was performed on PBMCs or T cells enriched from blood (not recorded which). Every receptor here comes from a young woman who had recovered from COVID-19.

The genes are TRBV12-3 or TRBV12-4 and TRBJ1-1; D gene unclear. The CDR3 has 12 amino acids. The germline V and J ends were trimmed by 6 bases and 11 bases, with 16 bases remaining between them. CDR3 residues: CASRSAAYFAFF. The CDR3 DNA is TGTGCCAGCAGGTCCGCGGCCTACTTCGCTTTCTTT.

The rearrangement uses TRBV6-5 and TRBJ1-1; D not resolved. This CDR3 contains 12 residues. Per the germline V gene, CDR1 is MNHEY and CDR2 is SVGAGI. V lost 6 bases and J 1 base, leaving 6 bases between the germline ends. The CDR3 protein is CASRRTNTEAFF. DNA for the CDR3: TGTGCCAGCAGGCGCACGAACACTGAAGCTTTCTTT.

The gene calls are TRBV5-6 and TRBJ1-2, with D possibly being TRBD1 (6 bases). V lost 0 bases and J 7 bases, leaving 13 bases between the germline ends. Germline CDR1 is SGHDT and CDR2 is YYEEEE. The CDR3 length is 14 residues. CDR3 loop: CASSLVIQGSGYTF. The CDR3, as DNA: TGTGCCAGCAGCTTGGTCATACAGGGAAGTGGCTACACCTTC.

This sequence joins TRBV3-1 (or the pseudogene TRBV3-2) and TRBJ1-1; 7 bases align to TRBD1. CDR3 length equals 13 residues. V shed 5 bases, J shed 8 bases, and the junction held 8 bases outside the gene matches. In germline, CDR1 is LGHDT, CDR2 YNNKEL (reference sequence). CDR3 sequence reads: CASSLGTAWEAFF. The CDR3 DNA follows: TGTGCCAGCAGCTTAGGGACAGCCTGGGAAGCTTTCTTT.

This clone was recorded a few times. The V gene is TRBV27, the J gene TRBJ1-5; 9 positions agree with TRBD1. CDR3 length: 15 amino acids. Germline V gene data show CDR1 as MNHEY and CDR2 as SMNVEV (reference sequence). CDR3 residues: CTLGQGSYSNQPQHF. The CDR3 DNA reads TGTACATTGGGACAGGGATCCTATAGCAATCAGCCCCAGCATTTT.

The chain is built from TRBV2 and TRBJ1-6, with 10 bases fitting TRBD1. V was pared by 6 bases and J by 7 bases, with 9 bases of the junction left unmatched. The CDR3 is made up of 16 amino acids. Germline-derived CDR1 and CDR2 are SNHLY and FYNNEI. CDR3 amino acids: CASSVDRGPLNSPLHF. CDR3 nucleotide sequence: TGTGCCAGCAGCGTCGACAGGGGGCCTCTCAATTCACCCCTCCACTTT.

The CDR3 DNA reads as TGTGCCAGCACTATCAGCGGGCCGAACACCGGGGAGCTGTTTTTT. Translating it yields CASTISGPNTGELFF. The chain uses TRBV6-5 and TRBJ2-2, with a weak D call TRBD2 (6 bases). Germline CDR1 reads MNHEY; CDR2 reads SVGAGI. The CDR3 spans 15 residues. V gave up 7 bases and J gave up 0 bases, with 12 bases separating them.

The CDR3: CASTQGVSSGNTIYF. Written as DNA, the CDR3 is TGTGCCAGCACCCAAGGGGTCAGCTCTGGAAACACCATATATTTT. The rearrangement joins TRBV28 to TRBJ1-3; D possibly corresponds to TRBD1 (5 bases). Germline CDR1 reads MDHEN; CDR2 reads SYDVKM. Between the trimmed V and J ends, which lost 7 bases and 0 bases, there was a span of 13 bases. The CDR3 has 15 amino acids.

The chain recombines TRBV6-2 or TRBV6-3 with TRBJ2-5, with TRBD1 matching 8 bases. Germline values: CDR1 MNHEY, CDR2 SVGEGT. CDR3 length: 14 residues. The trim removed 6 bases at V and 3 bases at J, leaving 6 bases unmatched. The CDR3 spells CASSDRGREETQYF. In nucleotides, the CDR3 is TGTGCCAGCAGCGACAGGGGAAGGGAAGAGACCCAGTACTTC.

The V call is TRBV29-1, the J call TRBJ1-2; TRBD1 matches at 7 bases. The germline gives CDR1 SQVTM, CDR2 ANQGSEA. The ends lost 7 bases at V and 8 bases at J; junction bases unmatched: 10. CDR3 length equals 12 residues. Here the CDR3 DNA reads TGCAGCGCCGGCGACAGGGTCGGCGGCTACACCTTC. Protein: CSAGDRVGGYTF.

This sequence joins TRBV5-1 and TRBJ1-2; a possible D gene is TRBD1 (5 bases). Germline lookup yields CDR1 SGHRS and CDR2 YFSETQ. V dropped 0 bases and J dropped 4 bases, with 10 bases sitting between them. The CDR3 has 14 amino acids. The CDR3 reads CASSLVGEGYGYTF. CDR3 sequence (DNA): TGCGCCAGCAGCTTGGTAGGGGAAGGCTATGGCTACACCTTC.

The V gene is TRBV6-2 or TRBV6-3, the J gene TRBJ2-3; 9 nucleotides agree with TRBD2. J was trimmed by 0 bases and V by 0 bases; bases with no gene match: 4. The CDR3 is 17 residues long. The germline V gene has CDR1 MNHEY and CDR2 SVGEGT. CDR3 sequence (DNA): TGTGCCAGCAGTTACTCTGGACTAGCGCTTAGCACAGATACGCAGTATTTT. This sequence encodes CASSYSGLALSTDTQYF.

The V and J genes are TRBV19 and TRBJ1-5, with 9 bases that match TRBD1. This CDR3 comprises 14 residues. V trimming: 11 bases; J trimming: 6 bases; junction bases outside the gene matches: 11. Germline CDR1 LNHDA, CDR2 SQIVND (reference sequence). For the CDR3, the DNA is TGTGCCTCGGCCTGGACAGGGGAGGGTCAGCCCCAGCATTTT. Protein: CASAWTGEGQPQHF.

The chain links TRBV15 to TRBJ2-1; possible D gene TRBD1, 5 bases. The CDR3 contains 15 residues. Trimming cost V 0 bases and J 8 bases, with 14 bases left between them. Germline V CDR1 and CDR2: LNHNV, YYDKDF (reference sequence). CDR3 loop: CATSRDRQGWDEQFF. Here the CDR3 DNA reads TGTGCCACCAGCAGAGATCGTCAGGGATGGGATGAGCAGTTCTTC. Drawing the rest from reference TRBV15 and TRBJ2-1, the complete variable domain is DAMVIQNPRYQVTQFGKPVTLSCSQTLNHNVMYWYQQKSSQAPKLLFHYYDKDFNNEADTPDNFQSRRPNTSFCFLDIRSPGLGDTAMYLCATSRDRQGWDEQFFGPGTRLTVL.

V is TRBV27 and J is TRBJ2-3, with D possibly TRBD1 on 6 matching bases. This CDR3 region has 13 residues. Between the trimmed V and J ends, which lost 6 bases and 9 bases, there was a span of 16 bases. From germline, CDR1 is MNHEY and CDR2 SMNVEV (reference sequence). The CDR3 sequence: CASSNPQRGTQYF. In DNA form, the CDR3 reads TGTGCCAGCAGCAACCCCCAGAGGGGGACGCAGTATTTT.

This chain connects TRBV6-4 to TRBJ1-5; the D gene is possibly TRBD1 (6 bases). V was cut by 6 bases and J by 3 bases, with 21 bases left in between. Germline V gene lookup returns CDR1 MRHNA and CDR2 SNTAGT. The CDR3 runs 17 residues. The CDR3 bases are TGTGCCAGCAGAGGGGGGGGACAAAAGGGGTCCAATCAGCCCCAGCATTTT. It specifies CASRGGGQKGSNQPQHF.

This chain connects TRBV6-1 to TRBJ1-1; D not certain. V was shortened by 3 bases and J by 2 bases, with 7 bases between the two germline ends. Per germline, CDR1 MNHNS and CDR2 SASEGT. The CDR3 consists of 13 residues. CDR3 in DNA: TGTGCCAGCAGTGAGAGGCTAAACACTGAAGCTTTCTTT. This sequence encodes CASSERLNTEAFF.

The V gene is TRBV19, the J gene TRBJ2-2; D is unclear. The CDR3 runs to 15 residues. The V and J ends lost 3 bases and 0 bases respectively, with 8 bases between them. Per the germline V gene, CDR1 is LNHDA and CDR2 is SQIVND (reference sequence). CDR3 bases: TGTGCCAGTAGTATCGACACCCCGAACACCGGGGAGCTGTTTTTT. Its translation: CASSIDTPNTGELFF.

The chain links TRBV27 to TRBJ1-5; tentatively, D is TRBD1 (5 bases). The V gene's germline CDR1 is MNHEY and CDR2 SMNVEV (reference sequence). V dropped 4 bases and J dropped 6 bases, with 10 bases sitting between them. The CDR3 is made up of 13 amino acids. The chain's CDR3 is CASSWGVGQPQHF. DNA of the CDR3: TGTGCCAGCAGTTGGGGGGTAGGTCAGCCCCAGCATTTT.

This clone has a single count. This sequence joins TRBV18 and TRBJ1-1, with TRBD1 matching over 8 bases. Unmatched junction bases numbered 6, after V lost 5 bases and J lost 4 bases. This CDR3 has 14 amino acids. Germline CDR1 and CDR2: KGHSH and LQKENI. The DNA of the CDR3 is TGTGCCAGCTCATCGGACAGGGCTGGCACTGAAGCTTTCTTT. This sequence encodes CASSSDRAGTEAFF. Supplemented by reference TRBV18 and TRBJ1-1, the full variable domain reads NAGVMQNPRHLVRRRGQEARLRCSPMKGHSHVYWYRQLPEEGLKFMVYLQKENIIDESGMPKERFSAEFPKEGPSILRIQQVVRGDSAAYFCASSSDRAGTEAFFGQGTRLTVV.